The 3 T cell receptor beta chains below all came from one sample that was sequenced in a study of blood T cell repertoires in COVID-19 (dated by TCRdb to the early 2020s). The library was prepared using the immunoSEQ multiplex PCR assay. TCRdb took this table from immuneACCESS and kept in-frame rearrangements with V and J called. Such tables lack part of the clones; where checked against another copy, unresolved V genes explain under half of the gap, and the rest is unexplained. Counted in this sample were 140,000 to 150,000 clones; approximately 86% of them appeared once. Approximately 1.8% of the sample is in the top ten clones. Sequenced input: peripheral blood. Receptors originate from a man between 65 and 80 years old with acute or convalescent COVID-19.

The chain combines TRBV2 with TRBJ1-2; 10 bases match TRBD1. Germline CDR1 and CDR2: SNHLY and FYNNEI. The CDR3 totals 14 residues. V shed 7 bases, J shed 8 bases, and the junction held 10 bases outside the gene matches. The CDR3 bases are TGTGCCAGCACGTTTGGCGGGACAGGGGTAGGCTACACCTTC. It is translated as CASTFGGTGVGYTF.

This rearrangement joins TRBV6-1 to TRBJ2-7, with a weak D call TRBD1 (5 bases). The V end was cut by 3 bases, the J end by 9 bases, with 18 bases between. CDR1 is MNHNS and CDR2 is SASEGT in the germline V gene. The CDR3 is 14 amino acids. The CDR3 coding sequence is TGTGCCAGCAGTGACCTCAACCTGGGGCGTGGGCAGTACTTC. Translation gives CASSDLNLGRGQYF.

The chain is built from TRBV6-5 and TRBJ1-5, with TRBD1 as a possible D gene (6 bases). This CDR3 has 14 residues. Germline lookup yields CDR1 MNHEY and CDR2 SVGAGI. V was cut by 0 bases and J by 4 bases, with 7 bases left in between. The CDR3 reads CASSYSDRNQPQHF. The CDR3 nucleotides read TGTGCCAGCAGTTACTCCGACAGGAATCAGCCCCAGCATTTT.